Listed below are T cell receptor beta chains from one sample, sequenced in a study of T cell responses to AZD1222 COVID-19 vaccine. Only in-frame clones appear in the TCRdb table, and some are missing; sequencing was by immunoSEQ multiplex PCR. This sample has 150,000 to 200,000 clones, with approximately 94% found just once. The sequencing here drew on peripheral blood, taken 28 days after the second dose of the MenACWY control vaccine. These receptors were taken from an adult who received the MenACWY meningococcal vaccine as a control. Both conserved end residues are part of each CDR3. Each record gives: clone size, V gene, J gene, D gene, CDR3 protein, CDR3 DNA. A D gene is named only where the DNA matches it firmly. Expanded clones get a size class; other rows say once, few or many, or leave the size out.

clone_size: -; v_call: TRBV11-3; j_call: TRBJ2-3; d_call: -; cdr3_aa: CASSLRPSTDTQYF; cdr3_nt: TGTGCCAGCAGCTTAAGACCTAGCACAGATACGCAGTATTTT
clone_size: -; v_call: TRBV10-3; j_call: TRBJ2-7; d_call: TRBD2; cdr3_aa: CAISVASGPYEQYF; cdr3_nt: TGTGCCATCAGTGTCGCTAGCGGTCCCTACGAGCAGTACTTC
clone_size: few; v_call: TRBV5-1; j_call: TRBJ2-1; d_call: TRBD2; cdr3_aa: CASSLMTSGSIRNEQFF; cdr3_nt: TGCGCCAGCAGCTTGATGACTAGCGGGAGTATCCGGAATGAGCAGTTCTTC
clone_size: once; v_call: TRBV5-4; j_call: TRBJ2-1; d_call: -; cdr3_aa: CASSLIGSEQFF; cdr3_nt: TGTGCCAGCAGCTTGATCGGGAGTGAGCAGTTCTTC
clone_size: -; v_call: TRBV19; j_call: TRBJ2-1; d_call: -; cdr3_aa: CASSIAPRGEQFF; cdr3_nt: TGTGCCAGTAGTATAGCACCTCGTGGTGAGCAGTTCTTC
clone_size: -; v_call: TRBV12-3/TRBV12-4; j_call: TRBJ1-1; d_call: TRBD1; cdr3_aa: CASSDRGPLRAFF; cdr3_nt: TGTGCCAGCAGTGACAGGGGCCCTCTCCGTGCTTTCTTT
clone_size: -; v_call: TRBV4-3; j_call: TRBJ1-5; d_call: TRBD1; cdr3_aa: CASSQVAGGDQPQHF; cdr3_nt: TGCGCCAGCAGCCAAGTAGCAGGGGGCGATCAGCCCCAGCATTTT
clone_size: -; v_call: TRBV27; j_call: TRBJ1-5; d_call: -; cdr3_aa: CASSLSGHSNQPQHF; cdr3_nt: TGTGCCAGCAGTTTATCCGGACATAGCAATCAGCCCCAGCATTTT
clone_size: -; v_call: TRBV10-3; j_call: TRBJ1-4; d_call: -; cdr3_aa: CAISESVSGRGNEKLFF; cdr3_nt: TGTGCCATCAGTGAGTCCGTCTCCGGCAGGGGTAATGAAAAACTGTTTTTT
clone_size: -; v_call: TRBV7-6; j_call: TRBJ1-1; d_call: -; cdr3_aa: CASSLGLGWGVEAFF; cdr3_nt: TGTGCCAGCAGCTTAGGCTTAGGATGGGGGGTTGAAGCTTTCTTT
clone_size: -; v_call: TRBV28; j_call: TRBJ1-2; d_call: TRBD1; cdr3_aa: CASSSGTGRSGWGYTF; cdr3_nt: TGTGCCAGCAGTTCCGGGACAGGGAGGTCGGGTTGGGGCTACACCTTC
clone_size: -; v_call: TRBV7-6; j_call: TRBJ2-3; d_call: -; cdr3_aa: CASSLGLRASTDTQYF; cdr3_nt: TGTGCCAGCAGCTTAGGGCTTCGCGCTAGCACAGATACGCAGTATTTT
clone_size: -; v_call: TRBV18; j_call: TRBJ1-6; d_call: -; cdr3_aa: CASSDQPNSPLHF; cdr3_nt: TGTGCCAGCTCAGACCAACCTAATTCACCCCTCCACTTT
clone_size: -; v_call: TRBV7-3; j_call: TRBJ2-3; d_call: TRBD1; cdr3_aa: CASSPIQGVTDTQYF; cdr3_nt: TGTGCCAGCAGCCCAATACAGGGGGTCACAGATACGCAGTATTTT
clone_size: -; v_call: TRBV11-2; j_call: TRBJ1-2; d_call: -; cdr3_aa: CASSLSGLSNYGYTF; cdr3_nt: TGTGCCAGCAGCTTATCAGGTCTTTCTAACTATGGCTACACCTTC
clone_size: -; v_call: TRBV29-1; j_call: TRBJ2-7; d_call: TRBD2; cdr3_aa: CSVEVPVLAGVTYEQYF; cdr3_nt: TGCAGCGTTGAAGTGCCTGTACTAGCGGGAGTGACCTACGAGCAGTACTTC
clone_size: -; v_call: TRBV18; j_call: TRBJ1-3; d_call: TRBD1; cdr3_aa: CASSGTGAEGNTIYF; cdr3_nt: TGTGCCAGCTCCGGGACAGGGGCGGAAGGAAACACCATATATTTT
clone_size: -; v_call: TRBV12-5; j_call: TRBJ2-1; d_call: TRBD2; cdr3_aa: CASGGRLADAFF; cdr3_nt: TGTGCTAGTGGTGGTCGACTAGCGGACGCGTTCTTC
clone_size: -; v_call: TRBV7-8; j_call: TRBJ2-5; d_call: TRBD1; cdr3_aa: CASSSPTGVIQETQYF; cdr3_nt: TGTGCCAGCAGCTCACCGACAGGGGTCATACAAGAGACCCAGTACTTC
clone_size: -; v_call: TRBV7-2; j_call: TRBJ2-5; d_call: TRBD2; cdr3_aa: CASSSLTSGPRGEETQYF; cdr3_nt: TGTGCCAGCAGCTCCCTGACTAGCGGCCCTAGGGGGGAAGAGACCCAGTACTTC
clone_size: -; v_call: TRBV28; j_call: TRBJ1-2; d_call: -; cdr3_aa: CASRIPARDGGTNYGYTF; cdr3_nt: TGTGCCAGCCGTATCCCGGCGAGAGACGGAGGAACTAACTATGGCTACACCTTC
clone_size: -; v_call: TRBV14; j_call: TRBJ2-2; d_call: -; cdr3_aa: CASSPSTGELFF; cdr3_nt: TGTGCCAGCAGCCCCAGCACCGGGGAGCTGTTTTTT
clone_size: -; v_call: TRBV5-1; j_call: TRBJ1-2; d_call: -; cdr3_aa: CASSTTGGNYGYTF; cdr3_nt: TGCGCCAGCAGCACGACAGGAGGGAACTATGGCTACACCTTC
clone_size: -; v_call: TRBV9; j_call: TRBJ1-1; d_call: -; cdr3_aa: CASSPHALISREAFF; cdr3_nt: TGTGCCAGCAGCCCCCACGCTCTCATTAGTAGAGAAGCTTTCTTT
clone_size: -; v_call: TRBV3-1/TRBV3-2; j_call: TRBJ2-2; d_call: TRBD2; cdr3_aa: CASSQEASGGTGELFF; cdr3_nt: TGTGCCAGCAGCCAAGAGGCTAGCGGGGGAACCGGGGAGCTGTTTTTT
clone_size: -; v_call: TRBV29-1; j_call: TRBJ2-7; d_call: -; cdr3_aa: CSTSPYEQYF; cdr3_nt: TGCAGCACCAGTCCCTACGAGCAGTACTTC
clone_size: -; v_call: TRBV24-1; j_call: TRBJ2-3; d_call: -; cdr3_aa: CATSEVGADTQYF; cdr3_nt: TGTGCCACCAGTGAGGTGGGGGCGGATACGCAGTATTTT
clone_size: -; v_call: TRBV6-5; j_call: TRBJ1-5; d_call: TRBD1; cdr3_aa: CASSPAGGRQPQHF; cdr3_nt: TGTGCCAGCAGCCCAGCAGGGGGGAGGCAGCCCCAGCATTTT